This TCR beta chain was recovered during a study of blood T cell repertoires in COVID-19. In the original processing: Quantification of nucleated cells was approximated via reference gene primer amplification. Profiled with immunoSEQ multiplex PCR; TCRdb holds only in-frame clones, not every one. Clonal size and the V and J genes are those of that table, whereas D and trimming came from the DNA. The sample includes 75,000 to 95,000 clones, 70% to 90% of them seen just once. This CDR3 has 19 amino acids. With 4 bases removed from V and 4 bases from J, the gap between germline ends came to 27 bases. CDR1 and CDR2 from the germline V gene are SGHDT and YYEEEE.

The sequenced sample consisted of peripheral blood. This clonotype originated in a man between 45 and 60 years old with acute or convalescent COVID-19. The J gene is TRBJ2-1, the V gene TRBV5-6; perhaps TRBD1 as D (5 bases). The CDR3 loop reads CASSLLRFMGLGQYNEQFF. CDR3 in DNA: TGTGCCAGCAGCCTGTTGAGGTTCATGGGGCTTGGACAATACAATGAGCAGTTCTTC.